One T cell receptor beta chain is described in this entry. The data are from a study of T cell changes during pregnancy in multiple sclerosis. Germline V gives CDR1 GTSNPN, CDR2 SVGIG (reference sequence). V lost 5 bases and J lost 0; bases outside the gene matches: 3. There are 13 residues in the CDR3. Assay used: immunoSEQ multiplex PCR; TCRdb lists only in-frame clones, some missing. There are about 83,000 clones in the sample; 91% occur only once, and around 3.4% lies in the top ten. The V call is TRBV30, the J call TRBJ2-7; TRBD1 agrees at 8 bases. The sequences come from PBMCs, collected in the first trimester of pregnancy. The clonotype originates from a female donor in good health, serving as a control in a pregnancy study. Some clones in this sample may be carry-over from other donors' samples. The CDR3 DNA reads as TGTGCCTGGGTCGACAGGGGCTCCTACGAGCAGTACTTC. This encodes CAWVDRGSYEQYF.